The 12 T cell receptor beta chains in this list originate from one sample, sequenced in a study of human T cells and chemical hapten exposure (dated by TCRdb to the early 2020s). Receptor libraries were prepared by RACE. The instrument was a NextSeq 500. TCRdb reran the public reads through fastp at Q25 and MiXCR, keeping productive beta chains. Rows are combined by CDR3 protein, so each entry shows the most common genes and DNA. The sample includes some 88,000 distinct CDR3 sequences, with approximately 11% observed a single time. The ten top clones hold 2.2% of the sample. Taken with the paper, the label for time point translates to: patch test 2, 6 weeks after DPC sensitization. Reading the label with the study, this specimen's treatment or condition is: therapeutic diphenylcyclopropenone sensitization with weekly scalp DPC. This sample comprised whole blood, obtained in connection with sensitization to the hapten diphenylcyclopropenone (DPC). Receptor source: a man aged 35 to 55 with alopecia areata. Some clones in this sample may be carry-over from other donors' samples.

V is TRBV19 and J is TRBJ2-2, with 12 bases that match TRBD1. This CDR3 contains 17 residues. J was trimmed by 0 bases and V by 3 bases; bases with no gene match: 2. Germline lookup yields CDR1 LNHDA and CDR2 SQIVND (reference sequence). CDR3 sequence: CASSIGTGGANTGELFF. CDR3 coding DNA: TGTGCCAGTAGTATCGGGACAGGGGGCGCGAACACCGGGGAGCTGTTTTTT.

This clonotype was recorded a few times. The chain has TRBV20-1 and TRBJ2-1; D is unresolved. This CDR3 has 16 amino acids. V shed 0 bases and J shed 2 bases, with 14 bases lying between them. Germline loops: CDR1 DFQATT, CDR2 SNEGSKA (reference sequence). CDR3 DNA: TGCAGTGCTAGAGATTTGCCCACCTATCCCTACAATGAGCAGTTCTTC. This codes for CSARDLPTYPYNEQFF.

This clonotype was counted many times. In nucleotides, the CDR3 is TGTGCCAGCAGCTTAGGGAGACAGGCCTCGACCACAGATACGCAGTATTTT. Its protein is CASSLGRQASTTDTQYF. The gene calls are TRBV7-9 and TRBJ2-3; D may be TRBD1 (6 bases). Trimming stripped 1 base from V and 2 bases from J, with 16 bases between. Germline-derived CDR1 and CDR2 are SEHNR and FQNEAQ (reference sequence). CDR3 length: 17 amino acids.

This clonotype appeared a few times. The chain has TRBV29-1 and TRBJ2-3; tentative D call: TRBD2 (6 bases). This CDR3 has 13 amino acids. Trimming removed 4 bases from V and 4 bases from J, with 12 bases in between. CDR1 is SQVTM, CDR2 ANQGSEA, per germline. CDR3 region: CSVGTGLPDTQYF. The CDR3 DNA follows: TGCAGCGTTGGGACGGGACTCCCAGATACGCAGTATTTT.

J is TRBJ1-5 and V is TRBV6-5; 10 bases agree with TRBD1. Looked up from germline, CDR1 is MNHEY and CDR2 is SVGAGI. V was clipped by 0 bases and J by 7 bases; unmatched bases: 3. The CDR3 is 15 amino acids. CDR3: CASSYSTGGDQPQHF. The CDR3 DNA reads TGTGCCAGCAGTTACTCGACAGGGGGCGACCAGCCCCAGCATTTT.

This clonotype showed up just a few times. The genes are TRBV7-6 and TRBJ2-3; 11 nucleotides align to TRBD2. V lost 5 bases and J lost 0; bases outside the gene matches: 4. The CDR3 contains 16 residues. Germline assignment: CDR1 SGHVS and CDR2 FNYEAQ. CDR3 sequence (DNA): TGTGCCAGCAGCCCGGGACTAGCGGAAAGCACAGATACGCAGTATTTT. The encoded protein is CASSPGLAESTDTQYF.

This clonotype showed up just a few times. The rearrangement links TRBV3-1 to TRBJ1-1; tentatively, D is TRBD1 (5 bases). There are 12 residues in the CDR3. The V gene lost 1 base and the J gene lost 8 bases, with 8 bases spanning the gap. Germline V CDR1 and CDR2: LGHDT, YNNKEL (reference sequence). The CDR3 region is CASSQGQGEAFF. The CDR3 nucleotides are TGTGCCAGCAGCCAAGGCCAGGGAGAAGCTTTCTTT.

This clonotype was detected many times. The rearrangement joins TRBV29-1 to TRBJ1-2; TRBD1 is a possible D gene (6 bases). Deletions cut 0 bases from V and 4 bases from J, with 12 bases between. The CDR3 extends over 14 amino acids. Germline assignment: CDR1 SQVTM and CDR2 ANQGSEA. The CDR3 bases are TGCAGCGTTGAAGATCAACAGGGAGGCTATGGCTACACCTTC. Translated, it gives CSVEDQQGGYGYTF.

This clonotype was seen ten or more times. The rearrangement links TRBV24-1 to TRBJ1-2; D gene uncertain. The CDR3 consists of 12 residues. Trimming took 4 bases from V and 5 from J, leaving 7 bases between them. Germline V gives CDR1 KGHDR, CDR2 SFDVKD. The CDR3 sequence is CATSDPIYGYTF. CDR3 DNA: TGTGCCACCAGTGACCCGATATATGGCTACACCTTC.

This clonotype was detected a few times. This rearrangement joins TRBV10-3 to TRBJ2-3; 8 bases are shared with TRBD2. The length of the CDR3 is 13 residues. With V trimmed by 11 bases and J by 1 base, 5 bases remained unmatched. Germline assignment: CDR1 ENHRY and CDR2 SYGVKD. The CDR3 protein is CASRLARTDTQYF. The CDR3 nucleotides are TGTGCCTCCCGACTAGCGCGCACAGATACGCAGTATTTT.

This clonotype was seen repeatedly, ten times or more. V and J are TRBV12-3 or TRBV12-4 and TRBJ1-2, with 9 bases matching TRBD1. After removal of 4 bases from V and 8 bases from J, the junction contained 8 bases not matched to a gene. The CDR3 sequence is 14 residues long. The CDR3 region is CASSSTQDRGGYTF. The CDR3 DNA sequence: TGTGCCAGCAGTTCCACCCAGGACAGGGGAGGCTACACCTTC.

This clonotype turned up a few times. CDR3 loop: CASSVDGQGAYNEQFF. For the CDR3, the DNA is TGTGCCAGCAGCGTAGATGGGCAGGGGGCCTACAATGAGCAGTTCTTC. J is TRBJ2-1 and V is TRBV9; 7 nucleotides line up with TRBD1. The CDR3 is made up of 16 amino acids. Germline lookup yields CDR1 SGDLS and CDR2 YYNGEE. The V segment lost 0 bases and the J segment 2 bases; nucleotides outside the gene matches: 5. Together with reference TRBV9 and TRBJ2-1, the CDR3 gives the full variable domain: DSGVTQTPKHLITATGQRVTLRCSPRSGDLSVYWYQQSLDQGLQFLIQYYNGEERAKGNILERFSAQQFPDLHSELNLSSLELGDSALYFCASSVDGQGAYNEQFFGPGTRLTVL.